This TCR beta chain was documented in a study of cytomegalovirus exposure and HLA in healthy donors. Notes on the study in general: Exclusion applied to some V segments, including TRBV6-2 and TRBV6-3, as they were indistinguishable.

Primers included in the PCR were 60 Vbeta and 13 Jbeta primers. The data were produced by immunoSEQ multiplex PCR, yet TCRdb's version contains in-frame clones alone and is incomplete. This sample's table has roughly 75,000 clones. Note on this clone: Antigen specificity is unknown.

This CDR3 contains 15 residues. Germline V gives CDR1 GTSNPN, CDR2 SVGIG (reference sequence). Trimming removed 0 bases from V and 5 bases from J, with 16 bases in between. The V and J genes are TRBV30 and TRBJ1-2, with D maybe TRBD1 (5 bases). The receptor's source is a man aged 35 to 55 in good health and CMV-seronegative. The sequencing input was PBMCs. The CDR3 coding sequence is TGTGCCTGGAGTGTACATTTGGAGGGACTGTATGGCTACACCTTC. This gives the protein CAWSVHLEGLYGYTF.